This record concerns one T cell receptor beta chain sequence. These data originate in a study of blood T cell repertoires in COVID-19. Looking at the study overall: The United States, Italy and Spain supplied acute and convalescent COVID-19 samples. From T cells, B-cell-depleted T cells, or PBMCs came the material, which was cDNA or gDNA.

The CDR3 contains 18 residues. The V gene lost 0 bases and the J gene lost 3 bases, with 18 bases spanning the gap. Germline loops: CDR1 MGHRA, CDR2 YSYEKL. Method: immunoSEQ multiplex PCR; TCRdb's copy keeps in-frame clones and lacks some. The sample yields about 120,000 clones, just over 90% seen once. V usage is TRBV4-1 and J usage is TRBJ1-5, with D unresolved. This receptor was obtained from a human donor with active COVID-19. The donor label of this sample is uncertain. The sequencing sample was made of peripheral blood. CDR3 loop: CASSQEPTRPLNNQPQHF. In DNA form, the CDR3 reads TGCGCCAGCAGCCAAGAGCCTACTAGACCTTTGAACAATCAGCCCCAGCATTTT.